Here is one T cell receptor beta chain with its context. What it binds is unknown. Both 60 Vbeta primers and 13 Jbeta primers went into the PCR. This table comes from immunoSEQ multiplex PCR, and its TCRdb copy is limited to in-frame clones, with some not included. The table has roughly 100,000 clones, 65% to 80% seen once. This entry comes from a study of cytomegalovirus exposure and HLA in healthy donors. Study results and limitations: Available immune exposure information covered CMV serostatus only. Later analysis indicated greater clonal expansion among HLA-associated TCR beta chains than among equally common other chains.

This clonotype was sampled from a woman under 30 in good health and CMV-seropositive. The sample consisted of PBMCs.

CDR3 sequence (DNA): TGTGCCAGCAGCCCTGAGGGGACAGGGATAGATACGCAGTATTTT. It is translated as CASSPEGTGIDTQYF. The genes are TRBV5-4 and TRBJ2-3, with TRBD1 identical over 9 bases. The length of the CDR3 is 15 residues. Germline CDR1 is SGHNT and CDR2 is YYREEE (reference sequence). Losses at the gene ends were 4 bases for V and 5 bases for J; bases not matched to a gene: 8. Complete variable domain (other parts from reference TRBV5-4 and TRBJ2-3): ETGVTQSPTHLIKTRGQQVTLRCSSQSGHNTVSWYQQALGQGPQFIFQYYREEENGRGNFPPRFSGLQFPNYSSELNVNALELDDSALYLCASSPEGTGIDTQYFGPGTRLTVL.